Following are 31 T cell receptor beta chains from one sample sequenced in a study of OX40 agonist ivuxolimab in advanced cancers. Here immunoSEQ multiplex PCR was the method, and the copy in TCRdb shows in-frame clones only, minus some. This sample has about 91,000 clones; around 80% occur once, and the top ten carry 0.95% to 1.3%. The starting material was CD4+ or CD8+ T cells sorted from blood, obtained in a trial of the OX40 agonist ivuxolimab. Every receptor here comes from an adult with an advanced solid tumor such as melanoma, head and neck, liver or kidney cancer.

This clone was seen a few times. Mismatch with germline at one junction end may stem from a read error. This rearrangement joins TRBV28 to TRBJ1-4, with a possible D match to TRBD1 (6 bases). CDR3 length: 11 residues. CDR1 is MDHEN and CDR2 is SYDVKM in the germline V gene. The CDR3 here is CASSSTGDTLF. DNA for the CDR3: TGTGCCAGCAGTTCTACCGGGGACACCTTATTT.

This clone was seen just once. This rearrangement joins TRBV7-3 to TRBJ2-3; D might be TRBD2 (5 bases). The CDR3 runs to 15 residues. CDR1 SGHTA and CDR2 FQGTGA come from the germline V gene. V lost 4 bases, J lost 2 bases, and 13 bases lay in between. This CDR3 is CASSSQAGHTDTQYF. CDR3 sequence (DNA): TGTGCCAGCAGCTCCCAGGCGGGTCACACAGATACGCAGTATTTT.

V usage is TRBV5-1 and J usage is TRBJ2-1; no firm D call. V was cut by 0 bases and J by 8 bases, with 15 bases left in between. Germline CDR1 is SGHRS and CDR2 is YFSETQ. The CDR3 is 15 amino acids. CDR3 DNA: TGCGCCAGCAGCTTGGTCGGGCCGGATAACTATGAGCAGTTCTTC. Protein product: CASSLVGPDNYEQFF.

The rearrangement joins TRBV5-6 to TRBJ1-1; tentatively, D is TRBD1 (6 bases). The CDR3 has 17 amino acids. The V gene lost 0 bases and the J gene lost 0 bases, with 15 bases spanning the gap. Germline-derived CDR1 and CDR2 are SGHDT and YYEEEE. In DNA form, the CDR3 reads TGTGCCAGCAGCTTGGCGCTCGGGACAAATATGAACACTGAAGCTTTCTTT. The encoded protein is CASSLALGTNMNTEAFF.

In nucleotides, the CDR3 is TGTGCCTGGAGTCCGGGACAGGCTAACTATGGCTACACCTTC. Protein product: CAWSPGQANYGYTF. The genes are TRBV30 and TRBJ1-2; 8 bases match TRBD1. This CDR3 is built from 14 residues. The V segment lost 2 bases and the J segment 0 bases; nucleotides outside the gene matches: 2. In germline, CDR1 is GTSNPN, CDR2 SVGIG (reference sequence). Together with reference TRBV30 and TRBJ1-2, the CDR3 gives the full variable domain: SQTIHQWPATLVQPVGSPLSLECTVEGTSNPNLYWYRQAAGRGLQLLFYSVGIGQISSEVPQNLSASRPQDRQFILSSKKLLLSDSGFYLCAWSPGQANYGYTFGSGTRLTVV.

The chain is built from TRBV16 and TRBJ2-1; 12 nucleotides agree with TRBD2. The CDR3 is made up of 14 amino acids. The germline V gene has CDR1 KGHSY and CDR2 FQNENV. Losses at the gene ends were 4 bases for V and 6 bases for J; bases not matched to a gene: 1. The CDR3 region is CASSRTSGVNEQFF. In nucleotides, the CDR3 is TGTGCCAGCAGCCGGACTAGCGGGGTCAATGAGCAGTTCTTC.

The rearrangement uses TRBV5-4 and TRBJ2-2; the D gene is possibly TRBD2 (6 bases). The CDR3 runs to 16 residues. Trimming stripped 0 bases from V and 0 bases from J, with 9 bases between. Germline V gene data show CDR1 as SGHNT and CDR2 as YYREEE (reference sequence). This chain's CDR3 is CASSLGTTANTGELFF. The CDR3 DNA sequence: TGTGCCAGCAGCTTGGGGACTACTGCGAACACCGGGGAGCTGTTTTTT.

The V call is TRBV18, the J call TRBJ1-5; 8 nucleotides match TRBD1. The CDR3 runs 15 residues. Germline CDR1 and CDR2: KGHSH and LQKENI. V lost 2 bases to trimming and J lost 5 bases; unmatched junction nucleotides: 5. The CDR3 loop is CASSPAGGADQPQHF. CDR3 bases: TGTGCCAGCTCACCAGCAGGGGGCGCGGATCAGCCCCAGCATTTT.

The gene calls are TRBV7-6 and TRBJ2-1; D call uncertain. From germline, CDR1 is SGHVS and CDR2 FNYEAQ. The CDR3 is 15 amino acids. V lost 2 bases and J lost 5, with 13 bases in between. CDR3 in DNA: TGTGCCAGCAGCTTAAGACCCCTCTCGAACAATGAGCAGTTCTTC. This gives the protein CASSLRPLSNNEQFF.

The genes are TRBV2 and TRBJ1-2, with a possible D match to TRBD1 (6 bases). V lost 2 bases to trimming and J lost 7 bases, with 14 bases between them. The CDR3 is made up of 14 amino acids. The germline CDR1 and CDR2 sequences are SNHLY and FYNNEI. The CDR3 protein is CASSELEGVGGYTF. CDR3 coding DNA: TGTGCCAGCAGTGAACTGGAGGGGGTAGGTGGCTACACCTTC.

The CDR3 region is CASSSGPYNEQFF. The CDR3 nucleotides read TGTGCCAGCAGTTCCGGCCCGTACAATGAGCAGTTCTTC. The V call is TRBV2, the J call TRBJ2-1; unclear D gene. Germline CDR1 and CDR2: SNHLY and FYNNEI. The CDR3 loop spans 13 amino acids. Trimming cost V 5 bases and J 4 bases, with 9 bases left between them.

V and J are TRBV28 and TRBJ2-7; possibly TRBD2 for D (6 bases). The V end was cut by 1 base, the J end by 5 bases, with 18 bases between. From germline, CDR1 is MDHEN and CDR2 SYDVKM. This CDR3 has 16 amino acids. The DNA of the CDR3 is TGTGCCAGCAGTTTATCGGACGGCGGGGTAAGGAACGAGCAGTACTTC. Translating it yields CASSLSDGGVRNEQYF.

The chain is built from TRBV28 and TRBJ1-2; no reliable D call. The germline V gene encodes CDR1 MDHEN and CDR2 SYDVKM. This CDR3 region has 14 residues. The V and J ends lost 3 bases and 6 bases respectively, with 14 bases between them. This CDR3 reads CASSLYAGIDGYTF. CDR3 nucleotides: TGTGCCAGCAGTTTGTACGCGGGGATTGATGGCTACACCTTC.

The chain employs TRBV18 and TRBJ2-7; a possible D gene is TRBD1 (6 bases). From germline, CDR1 is KGHSH and CDR2 LQKENI. The ends were cut back, 4 bases at V and 7 bases at J, with 17 bases in the middle. The CDR3 is made up of 14 amino acids. As DNA, the CDR3 is TGTGCCAGCTCACAAACACAGGGATCGAGTGAGCAGTACGTC. It specifies CASSQTQGSSEQYV.

CDR3 DNA: TGCAGCGTTAGGCTTTCCTACAATGAGCAGTTCTTC. This gives the protein CSVRLSYNEQFF. V usage is TRBV29-1 and J usage is TRBJ2-1; D is unclear. Germline lookup yields CDR1 SQVTM and CDR2 ANQGSEA. V shed 5 bases and J shed 1 base, with 6 bases lying between them. This CDR3 is 12 amino acids long.

The chain combines TRBV5-8 with TRBJ2-3; TRBD2 is a possible D gene (5 bases). V was shortened by 6 bases and J by 3 bases, with 11 bases between the two germline ends. The CDR3 sequence is 13 residues long. Germline V lookup: CDR1 SGHTS, CDR2 YDEGEE. In DNA form, the CDR3 reads TGTGCCAGCATACGGGGAAAGACAGATACGCAGTATTTT. Translating gives CASIRGKTDTQYF.

This chain links TRBV5-4 with TRBJ2-5, with D perhaps TRBD2 (5 bases). Trimming stripped 4 bases from V and 5 bases from J, with 18 bases between. Per the germline V gene, CDR1 is SGHNT and CDR2 is YYREEE (reference sequence). The CDR3 length is 15 residues. CDR3 sequence (DNA): TGTGCCAGCAGCCGGAATGGAGGAGTCCCGGAGACCCAGTACTTC. Amino acids: CASSRNGGVPETQYF.

With respect to this clone: The identical CDR3 is also encoded by other nucleotide sequences in the sample. The rearrangement uses TRBV28 and TRBJ1-2, with D perhaps matching TRBD1 (6 bases). The CDR3 is 13 amino acids. Germline CDR1 reads MDHEN; CDR2 reads SYDVKM. Trimming cost V 2 bases and J 8 bases, with 12 bases left between them. DNA of the CDR3: TGTGCCAGCAGTTTAGGGGGGGCACGGGGCTACACCTTC. Its protein product is CASSLGGARGYTF.

The chain combines TRBV12-5 with TRBJ1-5, with a tentative D call TRBD1 (5 bases). The CDR3 has 15 residues. Germline loops: CDR1 LGHNT, CDR2 FRNRAP. Trimming removed 2 bases at V and 6 bases at J, with 14 bases between. The DNA for the CDR3 is TGTGCTAGTGGTTTGATGAGGGGCTTCGGTCAGCCCCAGCATTTT. Translated, it gives CASGLMRGFGQPQHF.

V gene TRBV28 combines with J gene TRBJ2-7; TRBD2 matches at 7 bases. Germline values: CDR1 MDHEN, CDR2 SYDVKM. With V trimmed by 6 bases and J by 7 bases, 21 bases remained unmatched. CDR3 length equals 17 residues. CDR3 sequence reads: CASRGGDPRASGWEQYV. The CDR3, as DNA: TGTGCCAGCAGGGGGGGGGACCCCCGAGCTAGCGGCTGGGAGCAGTACGTC.

The chain recombines TRBV6-5 with TRBJ1-1; TRBD1 matches 7 bases. This CDR3 is 14 amino acids long. Per the germline V gene, CDR1 is MNHEY and CDR2 is SVGAGI. V was pared by 7 bases and J by 2 bases, with 7 bases of the junction left unmatched. CDR3 in DNA: TGTGCCAGCAACACGGACAGGTTCAACACTGAAGCTTTCTTT. Encoded protein: CASNTDRFNTEAFF.

In this sample, this clone turned up once. The V and J genes are TRBV6-5 and TRBJ2-7, with a possible D match to TRBD1 (6 bases). V gave up 4 bases and J gave up 6 bases, with 13 bases separating them. CDR3 length: 13 residues. Germline CDR1 reads MNHEY; CDR2 reads SVGAGI. CDR3 DNA: TGTGCCAGCAGTTCGGACAGATTCGCCGAGCAGTACGTC. Its protein product is CASSSDRFAEQYV.

This sequence joins TRBV29-1 and TRBJ2-5; 7 nucleotides align to TRBD1. CDR3 length: 12 amino acids. With 4 bases clipped from V and 3 bases from J, the junction kept 2 bases outside the gene matches. CDR1 and CDR2 (germline): SQVTM, ANQGSEA. CDR3 region: CSVGQGEETQYF. The DNA for the CDR3 is TGCAGCGTTGGGCAGGGGGAAGAGACCCAGTACTTC.

This clone was detected a few times. The genes are TRBV5-1 and TRBJ2-2; maybe TRBD1 (5 bases). The germline gives CDR1 SGHRS, CDR2 YFSETQ. CDR3 length: 16 amino acids. V shed 1 base and J shed 2 bases, with 12 bases lying between them. The chain's CDR3 is CASSLLQVFNTGELFF. The CDR3 DNA follows: TGCGCCAGCAGCTTGTTACAGGTTTTCAACACCGGGGAGCTGTTTTTT.

This chain joins TRBV2 and TRBJ1-2; D is unclear. The CDR3 is made up of 13 amino acids. Trimming cost V 6 bases and J 6 bases, with 14 bases left between them. Germline V CDR1 and CDR2: SNHLY, FYNNEI. CDR3 bases: TGTGCCAGCAGGGGAGGAACAGCGAATGGCTACACCTTC. Amino acids: CASRGGTANGYTF. Complete variable domain (other parts from reference TRBV2 and TRBJ1-2): EPEVTQTPSHQVTQMGQEVILRCVPISNHLYFYWYRQILGQKVEFLVSFYNNEISEKSEIFDDQFSVERPDGSNFTLKIRSTKLEDSAMYFCASRGGTANGYTFGSGTRLTVV.

V and J are TRBV5-4 and TRBJ1-4; D unclear. The V gene lost 3 bases and the J gene lost 7 bases, with 16 bases spanning the gap. Germline V gene data show CDR1 as SGHNT and CDR2 as YYREEE (reference sequence). The CDR3 totals 15 residues. CDR3 sequence reads: CASSSGLVGREKLFF. CDR3 in DNA: TGTGCCAGCAGCTCTGGCCTCGTGGGTCGTGAAAAACTGTTTTTT.

The chain uses TRBV6-5 and TRBJ1-4, with no clear D. Germline V gene sequence: CDR1 MNHEY, CDR2 SVGAGI. Trimming removed 2 bases at V and 4 bases at J, with 11 bases between. The CDR3 spans 15 residues. This CDR3 is CASSYRLGNNEKLFF. The CDR3 region has the DNA TGTGCCAGCAGTTACAGGTTGGGGAATAATGAAAAACTGTTTTTT.

V gene TRBV5-8 combines with J gene TRBJ2-1; 8 bases agree with TRBD1. Germline V lookup: CDR1 SGHTS, CDR2 YDEGEE. This CDR3 is built from 15 residues. The V and J ends lost 4 bases and 5 bases, in that order; junction bases with no gene match: 8. The CDR3, as DNA: TGTGCCAGCAGCCCAGGGACAGGCCGTAACAATGAGCAGTTCTTC. Its protein is CASSPGTGRNNEQFF. The full variable domain, its missing parts supplied by reference TRBV5-8 and TRBJ2-1, is EAGVTQSPTHLIKTRGQQATLRCSPISGHTSVYWYQQALGLGLQFLLWYDEGEERNRGNFPPRFSGRQFPNYSSELNVNALELEDSALYLCASSPGTGRNNEQFFGPGTRLTVL.

This chain connects TRBV29-1 to TRBJ2-7, with 7 bases matching TRBD1. The CDR3 totals 15 residues. Losses at the gene ends were 6 bases for V and 4 bases for J; bases not matched to a gene: 15. CDR1 is SQVTM and CDR2 is ANQGSEA in the germline V gene. The DNA of the CDR3 is TGCAGCGTCGTTAAACTCCGGGACAGACAATACGAGCAGTACTTC. This gives the protein CSVVKLRDRQYEQYF.

This sequence joins TRBV29-1 and TRBJ1-2; D possibly corresponds to TRBD1 (5 bases). CDR1 is SQVTM, CDR2 ANQGSEA, per germline. Trimming shortened V by 0 bases and J by 4 bases, and 12 bases separated the two germline ends. This CDR3 has 14 amino acids. The CDR3 protein is CSVEDGGVGYGYTF. CDR3 nucleotides: TGCAGCGTTGAAGATGGGGGAGTTGGCTATGGCTACACCTTC.

This chain uses TRBV18 with TRBJ2-7; 8 nucleotides align to TRBD2. This CDR3 has 18 amino acids. The germline V gene has CDR1 KGHSH and CDR2 LQKENI. After removal of 3 bases from V and 0 bases from J, the junction contained 13 bases not matched to a gene. The CDR3: CASSPMLRSGGSSYEQYV. The CDR3 DNA sequence: TGTGCCAGCTCACCTATGTTGAGATCGGGGGGGAGCTCCTACGAGCAGTACGTC.